The T cell receptor beta chain described here comes from a study of beta chain features in type 1 diabetes. Regarding the study as a whole: The naive, central memory and Treg TCRB repertoires of patients appeared to be more similar to one another than those of healthy donors. A pattern of fewer insertions and more deletions at VDJ junctions was seen in type 1 diabetes patients.

All of the isolated RNA was reverse transcribed, so expressed TCRB transcripts were sequenced. Sequencing was performed with immunoSEQ multiplex PCR; in TCRdb, only in-frame clones are kept and a portion is missing. The table has more than 350,000 clones, 11% seen once. Concerning this clone itself: What it recognizes is unknown.

Purity exceeded 98% in all sorted populations. There are 13 residues in the CDR3. V lost 6 bases to trimming and J lost 5 bases, with 14 bases between them. The germline CDR1 and CDR2 sequences are SQVTM and ANQGSEA. The sequence was obtained from a woman younger than 30 in good health. Sequencing was done on a sample of naive CD4+ T cells from blood. V usage is TRBV29-1 and J usage is TRBJ1-5; D remains unclear. The CDR3 coding sequence is TGCAGCGTCGCTATGGGTTGGGATCAGCCCCAGCATTTT. This codes for CSVAMGWDQPQHF.